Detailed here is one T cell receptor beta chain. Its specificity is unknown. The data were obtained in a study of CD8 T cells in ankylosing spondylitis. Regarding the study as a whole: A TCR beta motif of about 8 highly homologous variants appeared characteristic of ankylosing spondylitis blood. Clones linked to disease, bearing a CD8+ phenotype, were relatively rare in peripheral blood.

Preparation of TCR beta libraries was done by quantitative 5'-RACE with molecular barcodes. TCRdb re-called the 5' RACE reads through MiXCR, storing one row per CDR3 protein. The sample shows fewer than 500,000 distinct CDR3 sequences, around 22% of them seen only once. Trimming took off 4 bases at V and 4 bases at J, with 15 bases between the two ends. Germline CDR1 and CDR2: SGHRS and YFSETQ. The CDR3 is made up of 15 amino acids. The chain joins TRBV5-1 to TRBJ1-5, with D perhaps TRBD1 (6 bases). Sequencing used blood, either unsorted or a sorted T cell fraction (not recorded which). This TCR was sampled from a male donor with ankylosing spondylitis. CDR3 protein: CASSPQGRANQPQHF. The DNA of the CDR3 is TGCGCCAGCAGCCCGCAGGGGAGGGCTAATCAGCCCCAGCATTTT.